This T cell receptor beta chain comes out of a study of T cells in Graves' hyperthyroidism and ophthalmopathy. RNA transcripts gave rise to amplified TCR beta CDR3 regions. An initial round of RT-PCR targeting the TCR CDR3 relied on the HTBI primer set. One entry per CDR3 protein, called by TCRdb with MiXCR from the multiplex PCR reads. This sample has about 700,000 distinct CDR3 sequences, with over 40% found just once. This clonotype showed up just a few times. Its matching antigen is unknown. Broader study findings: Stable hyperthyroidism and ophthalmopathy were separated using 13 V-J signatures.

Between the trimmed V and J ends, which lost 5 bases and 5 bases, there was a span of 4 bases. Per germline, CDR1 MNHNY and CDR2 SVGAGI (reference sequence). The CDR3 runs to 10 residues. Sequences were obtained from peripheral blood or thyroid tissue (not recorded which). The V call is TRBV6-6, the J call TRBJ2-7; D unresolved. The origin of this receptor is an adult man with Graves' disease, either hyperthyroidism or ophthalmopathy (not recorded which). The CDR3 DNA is TGTGCCAGCAGTGACGACGAGCAGTACTTC. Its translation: CASSDDEQYF.